Listed here are 10 T cell receptor beta chains from one sample, sequenced in a study. TCRdb processed the 5' RACE reads anew with MiXCR; each CDR3 protein has one entry. The profile shows fewer than 60,000 distinct CDR3 sequences, about 28% of them singletons. What was sequenced was naive CD4+ T cells sorted from blood. Noted subset: naive CD4+ T cells, CD4+CD45RA+CD25-. Receptors were obtained from a female donor with breast cancer.

This clonotype showed up just once. The chain employs TRBV3-1 and TRBJ2-7; no reliable D call. The CDR3 has 13 residues. Trimming cost V 0 bases and J 2 bases, with 5 bases left between them. Germline V gives CDR1 LGHDT, CDR2 YNNKEL (reference sequence). The CDR3 reads CASSQDRAYEQYF. CDR3 bases: TGTGCCAGCAGCCAAGATCGGGCCTACGAGCAGTACTTC.

CDR3 loop: CASSRAHSQYTDTQYF. The CDR3 bases are TGCGCCAGCAGCCGTGCGCACAGCCAATACACAGATACGCAGTATTTT. The rearrangement joins TRBV4-3 to TRBJ2-3; D is unresolved. The CDR3 runs 16 residues. Germline CDR1 LGHNA, CDR2 YSLEER. V lost 4 bases and J 2 bases, leaving 16 bases between the germline ends.

This clonotype occurred a few times. The V and J genes are TRBV29-1 and TRBJ2-3, with TRBD1 identical over 7 bases. CDR1 is SQVTM and CDR2 is ANQGSEA in the germline V gene. The J segment lost 7 bases and the V segment lost 3 bases, leaving 7 bases of the junction unmatched. The CDR3 is 13 residues long. The CDR3 DNA reads TGCAGCGTTGAGGGGGACAGTGGCTATACGCAGTATTTT. It yields the protein CSVEGDSGYTQYF.

V is TRBV10-3 and J is TRBJ1-2, with a tentative D call TRBD1 (6 bases). V was shortened by 3 bases and J by 4 bases, with 21 bases between the two germline ends. CDR1 and CDR2 from the germline V gene are ENHRY and SYGVKD. This CDR3 is built from 17 residues. The chain's CDR3 is CAISDPGGAGDGYGYTF. The DNA of the CDR3 is TGTGCCATCAGTGACCCGGGGGGAGCAGGGGACGGCTATGGCTACACCTTC.

This clonotype came up a few times. The rearrangement uses TRBV4-2 and TRBJ2-1; 11 nucleotides agree with TRBD2. From germline, CDR1 is LGHNA and CDR2 YNFKEQ. J lost 7 bases, V lost 0 bases, and 11 bases had no gene match. The CDR3 has 18 residues. The DNA for the CDR3 is TGTGCCAGCAGCCAAGATACTAGCGGGGGCCCGTTATCGAATGAGCAGTTCTTC. It codes for CASSQDTSGGPLSNEQFF.

The chain couples TRBV6-5 to TRBJ2-7, with 11 bases aligning to TRBD2. Germline V gene lookup returns CDR1 MNHEY and CDR2 SVGAGI. The CDR3 spans 13 residues. V trimming: 9 bases; J trimming: 5 bases; junction bases outside the gene matches: 6. In nucleotides, the CDR3 is TGTGCCAGTGTAGCGGGAGGGCACAACGAGCAGTACTTC. Translation gives CASVAGGHNEQYF.

As regards this clonotype: At one of its ends the junction is not consistent with the germline gene, which may arise from a read error. In DNA, the CDR3 is TGTGCCGGCAGCTTAGGCCGACAGCTTGCCTACGAGCAGTACTTC. It codes for CAGSLGRQLAYEQYF. The chain carries TRBV7-2 and TRBJ2-7; D is possibly TRBD1 (5 bases). This CDR3 region has 15 residues. Per the germline V gene, CDR1 is SGHTA and CDR2 is FQGNSA.

Only one count was recorded for this clonotype. This sequence joins TRBV4-1 and TRBJ1-3; tentatively, D is TRBD1 (6 bases). CDR3 length equals 16 residues. CDR1 and CDR2 (germline): MGHRA, YSYEKL. V was clipped by 2 bases and J by 1 base, with 12 bases between them. CDR3 DNA: TGCGCCAGCAGCCAAACTCAAGGGGGGTCTGGAAACACCATATATTTT. The encoded protein is CASSQTQGGSGNTIYF.

This clonotype appeared a few times. The chain is built from TRBV7-2 and TRBJ1-2; TRBD1 is a possible D gene (5 bases). CDR1 and CDR2 (germline): SGHTA, FQGNSA. The V and J ends lost 5 bases and 0 bases respectively, with 16 bases between them. The CDR3 totals 16 residues. CDR3 nucleotides: TGTGCCAGCAGCCTAACCGGGACGGCGACTAACTATGGCTACACCTTC. Its protein is CASSLTGTATNYGYTF. The complete variable domain, with remaining parts taken from reference TRBV7-2 and TRBJ1-2, reads GAGVSQSPSNKVTEKGKDVELRCDPISGHTALYWYRQSLGQGLEFLIYFQGNSAPDKSGLPSDRFSAERTGGSVSTLTIQRTQQEDSAVYLCASSLTGTATNYGYTFGSGTRLTVV.

The chain couples TRBV2 to TRBJ2-5; no reliable D call. CDR1 is SNHLY, CDR2 FYNNEI, per germline. CDR3 length: 14 amino acids. The ends were cut back, 8 bases at V and 7 bases at J, with 20 bases in the middle. DNA of the CDR3: TGTGCCAGCTTCGCCGACTCCAACTCGGGGACCCAGTACTTC. Amino acids: CASFADSNSGTQYF.